There are a few counts of the clone carrying this TCR beta chain. Authors' processing steps: Amplification of reference gene primers provided the estimated nucleated cell counts. Method: immunoSEQ multiplex PCR; TCRdb's copy keeps in-frame clones and lacks some. Clone size and the V and J calls come from that table; the DNA yielded D and trimming. Of about 330,000 clones listed, approximately 89% are singletons. The trim removed 4 bases at V and 6 bases at J, leaving 0 bases unmatched. The CDR3 consists of 11 residues. This record comes from a study of blood T cell repertoires in COVID-19. Study in general: Some COVID-19 samples were acute and others convalescent; all came from the United States, Italy and Spain. PBMCs, B-cell-depleted T cells, or T cells were the source of the cDNA or gDNA that made up the material.

Cohorts were based on clinical histories the participants reported. The clonotype comes from a woman in her twenties or thirties who had recovered from COVID-19. Material: PBMCs or T cells enriched from blood (not recorded which). The chain combines TRBV12-3 or TRBV12-4 with TRBJ2-7, with 7 bases that match TRBD1. CDR3 region: CASSYRGEQYF. The CDR3, as DNA: TGTGCCAGCAGTTACAGGGGCGAGCAGTACTTC.